A selection of T cell receptor beta chains follows, all from one sample in a study of T-cell reconstitution after alpha-beta-depleted transplantation in children. TCRdb used MiXCR to reprocess the PCR reads, holding one entry per CDR3 protein. This repertoire shows roughly 500,000 distinct CDR3 sequences, roughly an eighth found once; its top ten account for 4.5% to 6%. Specimen: PBMCs from the stem cell graft donor, collected from the stem cell graft. The source is a human donor who donated a stem cell graft to a child with combined immunodeficiency. Both conserved end residues are part of each CDR3. The order of the fields is V gene, J gene, D gene, clone size, CDR3 DNA, CDR3 protein. D genes are given only for firm matches. For some rows the clone size is stated as once, few or many, or as a class when expanded; others skip it.

>TRBV23-1|TRBJ2-7|.|.
TGCGCCAGCATTCCTGTGATAGTGAAGTACTTC
CASIPVIVKYF
>TRBV28|TRBJ1-6|TRBD1|few
TGTGCCAGCAGCCTTAACAGGGGAGGCTCACCCCTCCACTTT
CASSLNRGGSPLHF
>TRBV7-9|TRBJ2-1|.|few
TGTGCCAGCAGCGCGAACGCAGGACGTGGAGAGCAGTTCTTC
CASSANAGRGEQFF
>TRBV5-1|TRBJ2-5|TRBD2|few
TGCGCCAGCAGCGGAGGACTAGCGGGAGGGCCCATAGCAGAGACCCAGTACTTC
CASSGGLAGGPIAETQYF
>TRBV12-3/TRBV12-4|TRBJ1-6|.|many
TGTGCCAGCAGTCCATCAGTAGGATCACCCCTCCACTTT
CASSPSVGSPLHF
>TRBV6-2/TRBV6-3|TRBJ2-5|.|few
TGTGCCAGCACCGAGACAGTCCAAGAGACCCAGTACTTC
CASTETVQETQYF
>TRBV7-2|TRBJ2-7|TRBD2|few
TGTGCCAGCAGCTTAGTTCCGGGGGGGCGGACCTACGAGCAGTACTTC
CASSLVPGGRTYEQYF
>TRBV7-3|TRBJ1-2|TRBD1|many
TGTGCCAGCAGCCCGGGGACAGGGGCCATCTATGGCTACACCTTC
CASSPGTGAIYGYTF
>TRBV29-1|TRBJ2-3|.|.
TGCAGTACGGGAGTCACTAGCACAGATACGCAGTATTTT
CSTGVTSTDTQYF
>TRBV2|TRBJ2-5|.|.
TGTGCCAGCAGTGTCCCAAGGGGGACCCAGTACTTC
CASSVPRGTQYF